These 9 T cell receptor beta chains share one sample of origin, sequenced in a study of blood T cell repertoires in COVID-19. Assay used: immunoSEQ multiplex PCR; TCRdb lists only in-frame clones, some missing. Among 150,000 to 200,000 clones listed, around 80% were seen once. What was sequenced was peripheral blood. These receptors were taken from a woman between 65 and 79 years old with acute or convalescent COVID-19.

The V call is TRBV3-1 (or the pseudogene TRBV3-2), the J call TRBJ2-3; 11 bases fit TRBD2. This CDR3 comprises 18 residues. The trim removed 1 base at V and 8 bases at J, leaving 14 bases unmatched. Germline V gene data show CDR1 as LGHDT and CDR2 as YNNKEL (reference sequence). CDR3 sequence reads: CASSQVEVAGGQNGTQYF. DNA of the CDR3: TGTGCCAGCAGCCAAGTAGAGGTAGCGGGGGGGCAGAACGGTACGCAGTATTTT.

The chain uses TRBV7-8 and TRBJ2-7, with D possibly matching TRBD1 (6 bases). Germline CDR1 reads SGHVS; CDR2 reads FQNEAQ. V shed 4 bases and J shed 2 bases, with 12 bases lying between them. The CDR3 spans 14 residues. CDR3 coding DNA: TGTGCCAGCAGCTCCCTGACAGGCACCTACGAGCAGTACTTC. It is translated as CASSSLTGTYEQYF.

The chain uses TRBV7-9 and TRBJ1-6; maybe TRBD1 (6 bases). The V gene's germline CDR1 is SEHNR and CDR2 FQNEAQ (reference sequence). Between the trimmed V and J ends, which lost 1 base and 10 bases, there was a span of 11 bases. This CDR3 is 14 amino acids long. CDR3: CASSLGQGSSPLHF. CDR3 coding DNA: TGTGCCAGCAGCTTAGGGCAGGGGTCGTCACCCCTCCACTTT.

The chain is built from TRBV19 and TRBJ1-1, with 10 bases lining up with TRBD1. The V and J ends lost 5 bases and 3 bases, in that order; junction bases with no gene match: 3. The CDR3 has 14 amino acids. CDR1 and CDR2 from the germline V gene are LNHDA and SQIVND (reference sequence). CDR3 region: CASSDRGLYTEAFF. The CDR3 DNA reads as TGTGCCAGTAGTGACAGGGGGCTGTACACTGAAGCTTTCTTT.

The rearrangement uses TRBV28 and TRBJ1-5; D gene ambiguous. Trimming took off 2 bases at V and 0 bases at J, with 14 bases between the two ends. CDR3 length: 17 residues. Germline CDR1 and CDR2: MDHEN and SYDVKM. CDR3 loop: CASSLGGWQASNQPQHF. Here the CDR3 DNA reads TGTGCCAGCAGTTTAGGAGGTTGGCAGGCTAGCAATCAGCCCCAGCATTTT.

J is TRBJ2-1 and V is TRBV25-1; D gene uncertain. Trimming cost V 4 bases and J 6 bases, with 13 bases left between them. This CDR3 region has 14 residues. In germline, CDR1 is MGHDK, CDR2 SYGVNS. The CDR3 sequence: CASSAPRPRNEQFF. In DNA form, the CDR3 reads TGTGCCAGCAGTGCCCCGCGCCCCCGCAATGAGCAGTTCTTC. Drawing the rest from reference TRBV25-1 and TRBJ2-1, the complete variable domain is EADIYQTPRYLVIGTGKKITLECSQTMGHDKMYWYQQDPGMELHLIHYSYGVNSTEKGDLSSESTVSRIRTEHFPLTLESARPSHTSQYLCASSAPRPRNEQFFGPGTRLTVL.

The V and J genes are TRBV20-1 and TRBJ1-2; D unresolved. The CDR3 totals 14 residues. The germline CDR1 and CDR2 sequences are DFQATT and SNEGSKA (reference sequence). Trimming removed 3 bases from V and 1 base from J, with 12 bases in between. The CDR3: CSASIKNFNYGYTF. The CDR3 DNA follows: TGCAGTGCTAGTATTAAGAACTTTAACTATGGCTACACCTTC.

This clone was counted a single time. V and J are TRBV5-1 and TRBJ1-1; TRBD1 matches 7 bases. Germline V gene data show CDR1 as SGHRS and CDR2 as YFSETQ. Germline trimming cut 4 bases from V and 1 base from J; bases unmatched to any gene: 13. CDR3 length: 17 amino acids. The CDR3 sequence: CASSTGTAGWGNTEAFF. DNA of the CDR3: TGCGCCAGCAGCACCGGGACAGCCGGTTGGGGGAACACTGAAGCTTTCTTT. The whole variable domain, remainder taken from reference TRBV5-1 and TRBJ1-1, is KAGVTQTPRYLIKTRGQQVTLSCSPISGHRSVSWYQQTPGQGLQFLFEYFSETQRNKGNFPGRFSGRQFSNSRSEMNVSTLELGDSALYLCASSTGTAGWGNTEAFFGQGTRLTVV.

The rearrangement joins TRBV7-2 to TRBJ2-5, with 13 bases fitting TRBD2. Trimming cost V 5 bases and J 9 bases; bases outside gene matches: 12. Germline values: CDR1 SGHTA, CDR2 FQGNSA. The CDR3 has 16 residues. The CDR3 region has the DNA TGTGCCAGCAGCCCCCGACTAGCGGGAGGTACGGATTCCCAGTACTTC. It specifies CASSPRLAGGTDSQYF.